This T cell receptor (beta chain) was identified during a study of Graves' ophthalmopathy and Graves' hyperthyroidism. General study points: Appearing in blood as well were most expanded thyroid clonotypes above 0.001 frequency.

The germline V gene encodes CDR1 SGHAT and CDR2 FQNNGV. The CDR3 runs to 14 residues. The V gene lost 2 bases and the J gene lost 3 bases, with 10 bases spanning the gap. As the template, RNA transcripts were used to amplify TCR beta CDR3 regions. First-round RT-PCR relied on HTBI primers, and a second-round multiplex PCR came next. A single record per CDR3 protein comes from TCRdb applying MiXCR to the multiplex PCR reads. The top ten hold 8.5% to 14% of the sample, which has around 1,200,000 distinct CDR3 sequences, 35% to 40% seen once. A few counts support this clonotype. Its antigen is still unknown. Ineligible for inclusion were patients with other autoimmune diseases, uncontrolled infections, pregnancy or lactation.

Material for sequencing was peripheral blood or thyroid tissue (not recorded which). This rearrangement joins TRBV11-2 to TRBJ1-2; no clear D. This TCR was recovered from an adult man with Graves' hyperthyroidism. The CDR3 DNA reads TGTGCCAGCAGCTTAACCGGGATCGACTATGGCTACACCTTC. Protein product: CASSLTGIDYGYTF.